Each of the 8 T cell receptor beta chains below was sequenced from the same sample in a study of cytomegalovirus exposure and HLA in healthy donors. The PCR contained 60 Vbeta and 13 Jbeta primers. Clones were read by immunoSEQ multiplex PCR, and TCRdb kept only the in-frame ones, dropping some. The table lists about 160,000 clones, roughly 80% of them singletons. Material for sequencing was PBMCs. All receptors come from a man aged 50-59 years in good health and CMV-seropositive.

The V call is TRBV5-1, the J call TRBJ2-7; D possibly corresponds to TRBD1 (5 bases). CDR1 is SGHRS, CDR2 YFSETQ, per germline. The CDR3 has 13 residues. V shed 0 bases and J shed 6 bases, with 10 bases lying between them. CDR3 amino acids: CASSLEGTGEQYF. The CDR3 DNA is TGCGCCAGCAGCTTGGAGGGAACAGGCGAGCAGTACTTC.

J is TRBJ1-3 and V is TRBV4-3; D uncertain. This CDR3 spans 11 amino acids. The germline V and J ends were trimmed by 1 base and 8 bases, with 3 bases remaining between them. From germline, CDR1 is LGHNA and CDR2 YSLEER. CDR3 nucleotides: TGCGCCAGCAGCCAAGGAGACACCATATATTTT. This encodes CASSQGDTIYF.

This clone has a handful of counts. This sequence joins TRBV29-1 and TRBJ2-6, with 7 bases aligning to TRBD1. CDR3 length: 15 amino acids. Per the germline V gene, CDR1 is SQVTM and CDR2 is ANQGSEA. The V segment lost 7 bases and the J segment 0 bases; nucleotides outside the gene matches: 6. CDR3 sequence: CSARQGSSGANVLTF. CDR3 in DNA: TGCAGCGCTAGACAGGGCTCCTCTGGGGCCAACGTCCTGACTTTC.

CDR3 in DNA: TGTGCCAGCAGGCCCAGGCAGGTAGGGGCTAGCACAGATACGCAGTATTTT. It translates to CASRPRQVGASTDTQYF. The chain links TRBV5-6 to TRBJ2-3, with a possible D match to TRBD1 (5 bases). The CDR3 contains 17 residues. Trimming took 5 bases from V and 0 from J, leaving 19 bases between them. The germline V gene has CDR1 SGHDT and CDR2 YYEEEE.

V usage is TRBV19 and J usage is TRBJ1-1, with TRBD1 identical over 8 bases. V shed 7 bases, J shed 7 bases, and the junction held 11 bases outside the gene matches. This CDR3 is 14 amino acids long. The germline gives CDR1 LNHDA, CDR2 SQIVND (reference sequence). The CDR3 loop is CASTGDRGPNEAFF. As DNA, the CDR3 is TGTGCCAGTACCGGAGACAGGGGCCCTAATGAAGCTTTCTTT.

The CDR3 protein is CASSPSRQGETFF. The CDR3 bases are TGTGCCAGCTCACCCTCAAGACAGGGGGAAACTTTCTTT. The chain joins TRBV18 to TRBJ1-1; 9 nucleotides line up with TRBD1. This CDR3 is built from 13 residues. Looked up from germline, CDR1 is KGHSH and CDR2 is LQKENI. With V trimmed by 3 bases and J by 12 bases, 8 bases remained unmatched.

This clone was detected once. V and J are TRBV28 and TRBJ2-2, with 13 nucleotides matching TRBD2. CDR1 and CDR2 from the germline V gene are MDHEN and SYDVKM. With V trimmed by 4 bases and J by 7 bases, 12 bases remained unmatched. The CDR3 is made up of 18 amino acids. In DNA, the CDR3 is TGTGCCAGCAGTTACCTACTAGCGGGGGGGCCCCGAGACGGGGAGCTGTTTTTT. This encodes CASSYLLAGGPRDGELFF.

In this sample, this clone turned up once. V and J are TRBV18 and TRBJ2-1; 9 positions agree with TRBD2. Germline V gene lookup returns CDR1 KGHSH and CDR2 LQKENI. The V segment lost 4 bases and the J segment 1 base; nucleotides outside the gene matches: 5. The CDR3 covers 16 residues. CDR3 sequence reads: CASSRDAGGSYNEQFF. CDR3 nucleotide sequence: TGTGCCAGCTCACGAGACGCGGGGGGGTCCTACAATGAGCAGTTCTTC.